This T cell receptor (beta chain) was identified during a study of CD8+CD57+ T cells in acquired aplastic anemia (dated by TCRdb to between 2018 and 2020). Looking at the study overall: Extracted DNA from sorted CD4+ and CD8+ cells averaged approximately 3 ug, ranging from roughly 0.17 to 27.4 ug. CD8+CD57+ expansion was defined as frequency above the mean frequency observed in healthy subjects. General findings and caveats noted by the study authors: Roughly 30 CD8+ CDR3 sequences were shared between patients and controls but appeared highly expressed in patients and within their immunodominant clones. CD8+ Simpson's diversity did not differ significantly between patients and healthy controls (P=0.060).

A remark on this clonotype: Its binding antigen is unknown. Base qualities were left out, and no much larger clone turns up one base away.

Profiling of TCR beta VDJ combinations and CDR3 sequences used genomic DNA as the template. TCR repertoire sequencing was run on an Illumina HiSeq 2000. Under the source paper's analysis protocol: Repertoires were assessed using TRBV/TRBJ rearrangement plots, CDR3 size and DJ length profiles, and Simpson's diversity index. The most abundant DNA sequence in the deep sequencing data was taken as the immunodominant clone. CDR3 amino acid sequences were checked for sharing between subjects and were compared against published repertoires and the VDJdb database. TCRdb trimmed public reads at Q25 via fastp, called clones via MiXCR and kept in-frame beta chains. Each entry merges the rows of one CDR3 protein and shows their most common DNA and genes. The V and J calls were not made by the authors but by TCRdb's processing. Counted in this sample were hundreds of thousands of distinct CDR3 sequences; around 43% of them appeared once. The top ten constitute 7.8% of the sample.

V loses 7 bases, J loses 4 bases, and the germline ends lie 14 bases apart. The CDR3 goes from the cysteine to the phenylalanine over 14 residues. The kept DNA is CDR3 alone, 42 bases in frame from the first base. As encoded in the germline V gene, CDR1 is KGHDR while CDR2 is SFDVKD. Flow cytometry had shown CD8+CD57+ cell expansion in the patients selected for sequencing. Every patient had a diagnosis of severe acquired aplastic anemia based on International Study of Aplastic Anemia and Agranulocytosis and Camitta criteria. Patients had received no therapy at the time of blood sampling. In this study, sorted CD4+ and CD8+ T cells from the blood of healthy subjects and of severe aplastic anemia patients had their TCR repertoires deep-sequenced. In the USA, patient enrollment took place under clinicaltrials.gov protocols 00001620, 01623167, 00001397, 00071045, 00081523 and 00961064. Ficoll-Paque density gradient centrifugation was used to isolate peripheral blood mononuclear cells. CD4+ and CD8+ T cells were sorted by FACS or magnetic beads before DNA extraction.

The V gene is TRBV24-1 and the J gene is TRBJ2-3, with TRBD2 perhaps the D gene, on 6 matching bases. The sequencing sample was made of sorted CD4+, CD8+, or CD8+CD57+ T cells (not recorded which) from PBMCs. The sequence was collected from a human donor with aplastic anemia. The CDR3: CATSPVGEADTQYF. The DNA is TGTGCCACCAGCCCCGTGGGGGAGGCAGATACGCAGTATTTT.